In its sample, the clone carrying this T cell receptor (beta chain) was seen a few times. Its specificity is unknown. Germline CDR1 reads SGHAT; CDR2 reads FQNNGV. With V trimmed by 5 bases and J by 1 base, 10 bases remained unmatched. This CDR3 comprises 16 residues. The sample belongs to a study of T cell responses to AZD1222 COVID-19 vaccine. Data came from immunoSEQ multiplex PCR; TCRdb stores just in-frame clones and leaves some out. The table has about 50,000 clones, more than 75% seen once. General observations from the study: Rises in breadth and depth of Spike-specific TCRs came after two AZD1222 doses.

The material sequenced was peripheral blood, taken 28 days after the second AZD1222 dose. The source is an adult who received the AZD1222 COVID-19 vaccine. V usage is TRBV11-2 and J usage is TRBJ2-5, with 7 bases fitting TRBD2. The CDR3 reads CASSPRGGGIQETQYF. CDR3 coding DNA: TGTGCCAGCAGCCCCCGCGGGGGAGGGATCCAAGAGACCCAGTACTTC.